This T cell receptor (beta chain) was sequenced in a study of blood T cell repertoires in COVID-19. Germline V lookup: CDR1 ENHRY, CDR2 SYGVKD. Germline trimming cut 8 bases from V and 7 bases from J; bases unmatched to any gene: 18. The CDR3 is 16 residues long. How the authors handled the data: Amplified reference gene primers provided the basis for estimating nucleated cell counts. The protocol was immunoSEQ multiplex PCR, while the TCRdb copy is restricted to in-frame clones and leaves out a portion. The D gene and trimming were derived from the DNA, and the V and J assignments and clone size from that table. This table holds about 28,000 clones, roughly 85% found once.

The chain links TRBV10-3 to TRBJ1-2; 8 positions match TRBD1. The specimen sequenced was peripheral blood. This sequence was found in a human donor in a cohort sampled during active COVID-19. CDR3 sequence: CAISRQSPGGAGGYTF. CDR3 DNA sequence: TGTGCCATCTCTAGACAATCCCCAGGGGGCGCCGGTGGCTACACCTTC.